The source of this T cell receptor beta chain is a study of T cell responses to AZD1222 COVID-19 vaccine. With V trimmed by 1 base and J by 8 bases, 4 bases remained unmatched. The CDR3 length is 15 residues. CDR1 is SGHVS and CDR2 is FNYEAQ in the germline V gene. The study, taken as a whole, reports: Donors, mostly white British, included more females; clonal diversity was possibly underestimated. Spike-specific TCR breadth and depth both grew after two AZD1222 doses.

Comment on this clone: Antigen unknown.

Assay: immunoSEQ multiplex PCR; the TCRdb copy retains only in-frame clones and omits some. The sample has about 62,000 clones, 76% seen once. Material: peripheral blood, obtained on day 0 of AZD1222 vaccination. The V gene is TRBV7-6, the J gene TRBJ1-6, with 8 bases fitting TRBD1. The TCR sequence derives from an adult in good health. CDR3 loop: CASSLGTGRDSPLHF. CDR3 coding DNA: TGTGCCAGCAGCTTAGGGACAGGGAGAGATTCACCCCTCCACTTT.